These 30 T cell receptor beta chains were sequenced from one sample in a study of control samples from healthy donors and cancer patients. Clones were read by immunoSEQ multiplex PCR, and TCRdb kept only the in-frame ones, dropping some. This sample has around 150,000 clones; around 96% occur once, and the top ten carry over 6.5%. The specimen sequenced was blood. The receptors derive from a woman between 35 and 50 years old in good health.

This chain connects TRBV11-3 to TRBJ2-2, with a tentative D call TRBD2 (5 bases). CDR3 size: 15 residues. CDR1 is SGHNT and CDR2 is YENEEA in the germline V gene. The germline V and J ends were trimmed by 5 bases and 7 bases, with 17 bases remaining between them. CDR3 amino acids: CASSPGPARGGELFF. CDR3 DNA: TGTGCCAGCAGCCCAGGACCGGCACGGGGCGGGGAGCTGTTTTTT.

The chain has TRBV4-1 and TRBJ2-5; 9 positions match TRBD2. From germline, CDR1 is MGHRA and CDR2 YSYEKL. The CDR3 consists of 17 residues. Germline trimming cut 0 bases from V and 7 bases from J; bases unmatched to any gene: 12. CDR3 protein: CASSQDRTRGGGGTQYF. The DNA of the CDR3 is TGCGCCAGCAGCCAAGATCGGACTCGCGGGGGGGGCGGGACCCAGTACTTC.

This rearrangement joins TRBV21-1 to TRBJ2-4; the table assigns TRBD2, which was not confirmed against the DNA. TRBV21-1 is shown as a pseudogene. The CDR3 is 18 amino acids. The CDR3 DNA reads TGTGCCAGCAGCAAAGGACGATGGGAGGGTCCCGCCAAAAACATTCAGTACTTC. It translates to CASSKGRWEGPAKNIQYF.

DNA for the CDR3: TGTGCCAGCAGTTCAATTAAAGGGTACGTTAGCAATCAGCCCCAGCATTTT. This translates into CASSSIKGYVSNQPQHF. The chain joins TRBV27 to TRBJ1-5; D is unresolved. This CDR3 is 17 amino acids long. Germline loops: CDR1 MNHEY, CDR2 SMNVEV (reference sequence). The V end was cut by 4 bases, the J end by 0 bases, with 16 bases between.

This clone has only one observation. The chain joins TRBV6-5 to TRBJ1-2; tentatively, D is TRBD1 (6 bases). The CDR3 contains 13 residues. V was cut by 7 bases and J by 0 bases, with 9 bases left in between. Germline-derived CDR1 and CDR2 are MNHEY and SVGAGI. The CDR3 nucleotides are TGTGCCAGCATCCGGACAGCTAACTATGGCTACACCTTC. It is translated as CASIRTANYGYTF.

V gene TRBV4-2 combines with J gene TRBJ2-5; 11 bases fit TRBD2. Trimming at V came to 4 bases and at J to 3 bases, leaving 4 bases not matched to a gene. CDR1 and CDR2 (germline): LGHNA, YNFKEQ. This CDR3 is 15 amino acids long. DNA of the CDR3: TGTGCCAGCAGCCTTTTGGGACTAGCGGAAGAGACCCAGTACTTC. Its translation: CASSLLGLAEETQYF.

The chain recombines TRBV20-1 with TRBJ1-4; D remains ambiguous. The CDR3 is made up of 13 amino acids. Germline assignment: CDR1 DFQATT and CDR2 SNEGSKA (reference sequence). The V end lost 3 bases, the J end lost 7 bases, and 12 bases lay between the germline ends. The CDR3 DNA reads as TGCAGTGCTAGTGGAGGCTTTGGTGAAAAACTGTTTTTT. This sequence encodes CSASGGFGEKLFF.

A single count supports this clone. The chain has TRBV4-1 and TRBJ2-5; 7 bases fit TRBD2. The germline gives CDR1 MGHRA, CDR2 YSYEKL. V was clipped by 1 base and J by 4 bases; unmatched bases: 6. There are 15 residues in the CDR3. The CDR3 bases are TGCGCCAGCAGCCAAGCTAACAGCGGGATAGAGACCCAGTACTTC. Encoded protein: CASSQANSGIETQYF.

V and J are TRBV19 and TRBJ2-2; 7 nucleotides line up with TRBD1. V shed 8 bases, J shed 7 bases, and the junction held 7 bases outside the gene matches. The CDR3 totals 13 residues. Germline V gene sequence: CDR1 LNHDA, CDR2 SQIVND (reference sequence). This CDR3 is CASQTGLVGELFF. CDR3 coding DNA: TGTGCCAGTCAGACAGGGTTGGTCGGGGAGCTGTTTTTT.

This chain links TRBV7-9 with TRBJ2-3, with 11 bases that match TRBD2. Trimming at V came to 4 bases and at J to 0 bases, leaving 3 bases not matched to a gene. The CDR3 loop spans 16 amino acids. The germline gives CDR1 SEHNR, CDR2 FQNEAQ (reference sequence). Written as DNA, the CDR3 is TGTGCCAGCAGCTCACTAGCGGGAGTAAGCACAGATACGCAGTATTTT. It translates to CASSSLAGVSTDTQYF.

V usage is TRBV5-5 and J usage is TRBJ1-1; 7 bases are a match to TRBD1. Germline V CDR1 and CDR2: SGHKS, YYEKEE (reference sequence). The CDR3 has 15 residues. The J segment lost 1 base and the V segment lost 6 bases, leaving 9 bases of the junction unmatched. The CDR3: CASTWEGASNTEAFF. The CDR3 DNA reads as TGTGCCAGCACCTGGGAGGGGGCGTCGAACACTGAAGCTTTCTTT.

In DNA form, the CDR3 reads TGTGCCAGTAGTATCTCGGGCATTGGCACTGAAGCTTTCTTT. Translated: CASSISGIGTEAFF. This sequence joins TRBV19 and TRBJ1-1, with unresolved D. There are 14 residues in the CDR3. Trimming cost V 3 bases and J 4 bases, with 12 bases left between them. CDR1 LNHDA and CDR2 SQIVND come from the germline V gene (reference sequence).

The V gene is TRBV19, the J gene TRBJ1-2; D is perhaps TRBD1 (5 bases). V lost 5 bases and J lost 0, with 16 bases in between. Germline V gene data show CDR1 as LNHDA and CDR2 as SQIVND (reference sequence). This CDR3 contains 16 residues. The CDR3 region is CASSLDPGAPNYGYTF. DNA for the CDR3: TGTGCCAGTAGTCTCGACCCCGGGGCTCCTAACTATGGCTACACCTTC.

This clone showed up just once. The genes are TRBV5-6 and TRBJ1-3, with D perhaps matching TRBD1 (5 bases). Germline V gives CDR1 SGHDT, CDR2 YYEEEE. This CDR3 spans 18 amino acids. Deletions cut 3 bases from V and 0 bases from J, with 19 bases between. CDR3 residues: CASSSRAGTVYSGNTIYF. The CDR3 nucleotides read TGTGCCAGCAGCTCTCGAGCCGGGACGGTCTACTCTGGAAACACCATATATTTT. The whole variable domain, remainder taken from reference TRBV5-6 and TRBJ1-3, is DAGVTQSPTHLIKTRGQQVTLRCSPKSGHDTVSWYQQALGQGPQFIFQYYEEEERQRGNFPDRFSGHQFPNYSSELNVNALLLGDSALYLCASSSRAGTVYSGNTIYFGEGSWLTVV.

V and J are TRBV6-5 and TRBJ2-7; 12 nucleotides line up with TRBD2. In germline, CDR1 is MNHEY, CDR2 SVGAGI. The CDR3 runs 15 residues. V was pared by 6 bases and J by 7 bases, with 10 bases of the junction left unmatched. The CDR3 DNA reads TGTGCCAGCAGCAATCTCCTAGCGGGAGGGAAAGAGCAGTACTTC. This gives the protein CASSNLLAGGKEQYF.

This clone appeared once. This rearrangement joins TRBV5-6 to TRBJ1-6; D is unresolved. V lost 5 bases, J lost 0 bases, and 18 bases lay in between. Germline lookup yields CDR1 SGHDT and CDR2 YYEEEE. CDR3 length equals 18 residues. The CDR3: CASRPGSHYRSYNSPLHF. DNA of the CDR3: TGTGCCAGCAGACCCGGTAGTCATTATCGCTCCTATAATTCACCCCTCCACTTT.

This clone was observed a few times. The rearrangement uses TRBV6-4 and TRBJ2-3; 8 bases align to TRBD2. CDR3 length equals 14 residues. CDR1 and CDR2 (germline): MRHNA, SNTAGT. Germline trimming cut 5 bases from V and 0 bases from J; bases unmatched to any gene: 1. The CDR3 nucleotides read TGTGCCAGCAGTCCGGGAGGGAGCACAGATACGCAGTATTTT. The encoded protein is CASSPGGSTDTQYF.

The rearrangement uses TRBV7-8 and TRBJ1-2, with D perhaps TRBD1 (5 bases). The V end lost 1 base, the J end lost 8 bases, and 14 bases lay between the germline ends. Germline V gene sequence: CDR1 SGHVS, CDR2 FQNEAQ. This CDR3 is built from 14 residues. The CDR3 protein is CASSLEFGGRGYTF. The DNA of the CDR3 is TGTGCCAGCAGCTTAGAGTTCGGGGGTCGCGGCTACACCTTC.

CDR3 residues: CASRTADTQYF. In nucleotides, the CDR3 is TGTGCCAGCCGGACAGCAGATACGCAGTATTTT. The chain joins TRBV6-6 to TRBJ2-3; the D gene is possibly TRBD1 (6 bases). There are 11 residues in the CDR3. The V gene's germline CDR1 is MNHNY and CDR2 SVGAGI (reference sequence). Trimming took 8 bases from V and 4 from J, leaving 7 bases between them.

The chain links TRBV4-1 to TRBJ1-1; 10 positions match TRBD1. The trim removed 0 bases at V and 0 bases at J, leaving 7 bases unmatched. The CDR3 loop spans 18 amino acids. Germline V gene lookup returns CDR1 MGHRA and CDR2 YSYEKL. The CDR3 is CASSQEFRDRGMNTEAFF. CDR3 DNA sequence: TGCGCCAGCAGCCAAGAGTTCCGGGACAGGGGTATGAACACTGAAGCTTTCTTT.

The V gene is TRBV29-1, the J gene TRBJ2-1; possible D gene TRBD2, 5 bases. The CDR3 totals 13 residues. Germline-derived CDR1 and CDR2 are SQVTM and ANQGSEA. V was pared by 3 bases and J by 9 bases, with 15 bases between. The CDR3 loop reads CSVEGLADGEQFF. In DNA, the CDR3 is TGCAGCGTTGAGGGCCTAGCCGATGGTGAGCAGTTCTTC.

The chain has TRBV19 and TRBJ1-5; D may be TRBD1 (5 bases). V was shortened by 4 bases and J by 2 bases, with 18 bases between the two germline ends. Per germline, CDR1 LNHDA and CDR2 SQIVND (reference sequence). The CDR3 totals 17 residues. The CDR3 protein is CASSNRPGDGRNQPQHF. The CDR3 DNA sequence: TGTGCCAGTAGTAACCGCCCGGGGGATGGGCGCAATCAGCCCCAGCATTTT.

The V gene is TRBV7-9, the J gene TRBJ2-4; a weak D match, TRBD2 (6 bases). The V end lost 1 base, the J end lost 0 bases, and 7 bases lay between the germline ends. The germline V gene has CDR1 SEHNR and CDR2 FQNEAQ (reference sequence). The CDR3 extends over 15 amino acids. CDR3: CASSLVGLAKNIQYF. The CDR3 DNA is TGTGCCAGCAGCTTAGTGGGACTAGCCAAAAACATTCAGTACTTC. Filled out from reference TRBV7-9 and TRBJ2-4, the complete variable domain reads DTGVSQNPRHKITKRGQNVTFRCDPISEHNRLYWYRQTLGQGPEFLTYFQNEAQLEKSRLLSDRFSAERPKGSFSTLEIQRTEQGDSAMYLCASSLVGLAKNIQYFGAGTRLSVL.

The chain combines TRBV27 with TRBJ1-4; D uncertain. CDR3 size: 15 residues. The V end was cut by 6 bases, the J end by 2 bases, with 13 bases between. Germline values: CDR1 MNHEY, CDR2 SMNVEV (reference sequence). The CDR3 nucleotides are TGTGCCAGCAGCCCCTATTGGGCGACTAATGAAAAACTGTTTTTT. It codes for CASSPYWATNEKLFF.

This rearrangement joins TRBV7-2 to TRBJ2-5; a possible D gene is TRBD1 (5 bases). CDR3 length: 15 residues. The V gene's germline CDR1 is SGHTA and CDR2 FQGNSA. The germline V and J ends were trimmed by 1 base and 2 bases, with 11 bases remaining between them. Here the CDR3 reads CASSLGQGGQETQYF. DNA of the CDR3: TGTGCCAGCAGCTTAGGCCAGGGTGGGCAAGAGACCCAGTACTTC.

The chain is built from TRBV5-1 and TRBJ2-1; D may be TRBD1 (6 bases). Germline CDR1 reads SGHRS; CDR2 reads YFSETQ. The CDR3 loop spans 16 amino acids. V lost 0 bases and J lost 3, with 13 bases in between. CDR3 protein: CASSLVIGGVYNEQFF. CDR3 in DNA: TGCGCCAGCAGCTTGGTGATAGGGGGAGTCTACAATGAGCAGTTCTTC. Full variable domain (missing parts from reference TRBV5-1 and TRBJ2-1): KAGVTQTPRYLIKTRGQQVTLSCSPISGHRSVSWYQQTPGQGLQFLFEYFSETQRNKGNFPGRFSGRQFSNSRSEMNVSTLELGDSALYLCASSLVIGGVYNEQFFGPGTRLTVL.

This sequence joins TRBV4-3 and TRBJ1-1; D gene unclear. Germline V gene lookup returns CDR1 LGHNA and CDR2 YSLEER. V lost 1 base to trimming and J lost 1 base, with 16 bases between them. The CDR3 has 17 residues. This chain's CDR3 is CASSQGSLAAPNTEAFF. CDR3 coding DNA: TGCGCCAGCAGCCAAGGAAGTCTTGCAGCCCCGAACACTGAAGCTTTCTTT.

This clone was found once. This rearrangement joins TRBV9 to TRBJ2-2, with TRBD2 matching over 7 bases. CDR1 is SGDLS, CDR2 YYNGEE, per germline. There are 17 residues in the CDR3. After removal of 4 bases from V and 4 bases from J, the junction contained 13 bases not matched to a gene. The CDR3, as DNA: TGTGCCAGCAGCACTACTAGCACCAGCGGGACCACCGGGGAGCTGTTTTTT. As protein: CASSTTSTSGTTGELFF.

CDR3 region: CASSLTHVGGSTEAFF. The CDR3 nucleotides are TGTGCCAGCAGCTTAACTCACGTGGGAGGGAGCACTGAAGCTTTCTTT. The chain has TRBV7-2 and TRBJ1-1; D is unresolved. This CDR3 comprises 16 residues. The germline V gene has CDR1 SGHTA and CDR2 FQGNSA. Trimming stripped 2 bases from V and 4 bases from J, with 17 bases between.

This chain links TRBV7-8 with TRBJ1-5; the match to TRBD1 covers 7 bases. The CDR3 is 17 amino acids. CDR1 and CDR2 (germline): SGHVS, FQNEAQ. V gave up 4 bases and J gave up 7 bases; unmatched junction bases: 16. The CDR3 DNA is TGTGCCAGCAGCTATCTGACAGGGCCAAGCCAGTGGCAGCCCCAGCATTTT. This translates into CASSYLTGPSQWQPQHF.